This TCR beta chain was documented in a study of T cell responses to AZD1222 COVID-19 vaccine. Overall study findings and caveats: Spike regions recognized by vaccine-associated CD4 TCRs spanned the protein, led by 160-218 and 743-854. White British people made up most donors, females outnumbered males, and clonal diversity was possibly underestimated. Among those given AZD1222, only six or seven were seropositive at baseline.

Trimming removed 0 bases from V and 5 bases from J, with 11 bases in between. This CDR3 has 14 residues. The germline V gene encodes CDR1 SGDLS and CDR2 YYNGEE. Notes on this clone: The antigen is undetermined.

Libraries were prepared by immunoSEQ multiplex PCR; TCRdb keeps only in-frame clonotypes and omits some of them. The sample contains about 130,000 clones, roughly 92% of which appear only once. Second-dose schedules of about 4 or about 12 weeks were combined. This sequence originates from an adult who received the AZD1222 COVID-19 vaccine. Material: peripheral blood, obtained 28 days after the second AZD1222 dose. The V and J genes are TRBV9 and TRBJ2-5, with D maybe TRBD2 (6 bases). The CDR3 here is CASSVGYGGETQYF. DNA for the CDR3: TGTGCCAGCAGCGTAGGTTACGGAGGGGAGACCCAGTACTTC.